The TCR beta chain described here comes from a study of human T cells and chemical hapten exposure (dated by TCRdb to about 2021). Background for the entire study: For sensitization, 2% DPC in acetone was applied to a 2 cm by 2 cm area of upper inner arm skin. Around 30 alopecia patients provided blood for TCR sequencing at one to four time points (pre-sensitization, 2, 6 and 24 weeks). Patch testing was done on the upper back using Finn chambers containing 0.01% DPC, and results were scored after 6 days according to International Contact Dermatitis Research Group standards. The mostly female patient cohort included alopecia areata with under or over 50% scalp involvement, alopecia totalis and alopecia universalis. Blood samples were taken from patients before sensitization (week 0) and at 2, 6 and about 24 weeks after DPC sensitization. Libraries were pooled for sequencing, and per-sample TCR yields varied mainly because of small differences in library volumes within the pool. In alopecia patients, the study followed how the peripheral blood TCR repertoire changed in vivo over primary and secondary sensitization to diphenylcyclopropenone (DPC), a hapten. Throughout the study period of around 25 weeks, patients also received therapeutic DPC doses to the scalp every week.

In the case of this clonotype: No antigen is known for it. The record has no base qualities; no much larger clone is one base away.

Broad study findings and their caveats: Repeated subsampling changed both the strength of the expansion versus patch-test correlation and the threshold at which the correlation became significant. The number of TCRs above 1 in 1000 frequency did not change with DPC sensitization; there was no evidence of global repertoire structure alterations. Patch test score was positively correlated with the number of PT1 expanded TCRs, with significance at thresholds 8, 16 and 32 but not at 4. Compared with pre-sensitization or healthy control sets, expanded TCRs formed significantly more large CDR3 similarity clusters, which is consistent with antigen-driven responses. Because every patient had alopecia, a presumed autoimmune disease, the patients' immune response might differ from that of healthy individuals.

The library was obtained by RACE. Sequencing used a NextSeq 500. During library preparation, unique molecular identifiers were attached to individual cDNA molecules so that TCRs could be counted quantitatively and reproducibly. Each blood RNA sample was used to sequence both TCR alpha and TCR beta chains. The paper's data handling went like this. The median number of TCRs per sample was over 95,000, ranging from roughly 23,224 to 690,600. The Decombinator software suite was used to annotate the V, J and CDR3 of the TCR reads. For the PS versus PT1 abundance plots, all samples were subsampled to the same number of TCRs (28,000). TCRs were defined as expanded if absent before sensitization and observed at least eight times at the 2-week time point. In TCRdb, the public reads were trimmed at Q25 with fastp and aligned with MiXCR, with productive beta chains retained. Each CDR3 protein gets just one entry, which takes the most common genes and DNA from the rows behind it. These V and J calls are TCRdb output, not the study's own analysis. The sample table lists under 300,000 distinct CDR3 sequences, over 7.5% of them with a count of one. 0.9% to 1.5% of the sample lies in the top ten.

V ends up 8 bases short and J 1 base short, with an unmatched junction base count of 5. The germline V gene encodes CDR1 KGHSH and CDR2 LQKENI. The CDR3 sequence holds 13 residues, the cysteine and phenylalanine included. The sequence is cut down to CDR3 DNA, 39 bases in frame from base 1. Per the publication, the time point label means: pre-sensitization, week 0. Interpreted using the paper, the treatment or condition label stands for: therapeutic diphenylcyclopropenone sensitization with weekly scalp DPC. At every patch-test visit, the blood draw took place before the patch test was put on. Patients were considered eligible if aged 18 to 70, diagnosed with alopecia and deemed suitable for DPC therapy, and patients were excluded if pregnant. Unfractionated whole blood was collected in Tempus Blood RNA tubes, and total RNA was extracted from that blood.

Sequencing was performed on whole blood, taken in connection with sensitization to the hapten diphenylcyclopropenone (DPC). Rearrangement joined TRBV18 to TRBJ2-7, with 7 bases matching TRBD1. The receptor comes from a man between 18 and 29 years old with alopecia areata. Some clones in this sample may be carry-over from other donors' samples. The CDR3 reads CASTTGESYEQYF. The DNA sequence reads TGTGCCAGCACAACAGGGGAGTCCTACGAGCAGTACTTC.